The sequence of this T cell receptor beta chain was determined in a study of T cell changes during pregnancy in multiple sclerosis. The J segment lost 6 bases and the V segment lost 4 bases, leaving 8 bases of the junction unmatched. Germline V CDR1 and CDR2: SGHRS, YFSETQ. The CDR3 has 15 residues. Using immunoSEQ multiplex PCR, the repertoire was profiled, and TCRdb retains in-frame clones only, with some absent. Altogether about 68,000 clones are present, 90% to 95% being singletons, with the ten largest covering about 1.5%. Specimen: peripheral blood, collected in the second trimester of pregnancy. The V call is TRBV5-1, the J call TRBJ2-1; 9 bases are a match to TRBD2. The sequence derives from a female donor in good health, enrolled as a control in a pregnancy study. The CDR3 loop is CASSATSGPSNEQFF. CDR3 DNA sequence: TGCGCCAGCAGCGCCACTAGCGGGCCTAGCAATGAGCAGTTCTTC.